This T cell receptor beta chain was retrieved from a study of blood T cell repertoires in COVID-19. Germline assignment: CDR1 MNHNS and CDR2 SASEGT. This CDR3 is built from 13 residues. V was shortened by 5 bases and J by 4 bases, with 9 bases between the two germline ends. Using immunoSEQ multiplex PCR, the repertoire was profiled, and TCRdb retains in-frame clones only, with some absent. The table includes 200,000 to 300,000 clones, about 87% detected once. Material for sequencing was peripheral blood. The TCR originated in a woman in her thirties or forties with acute or convalescent COVID-19. The chain has TRBV6-1 and TRBJ2-1; D possibly corresponds to TRBD2 (5 bases). CDR3 in DNA: TGTGCCAGCAGTATTCGGGGATACAATGAGCAGTTCTTC. Protein sequence: CASSIRGYNEQFF.